One and the same sample provided the 16 T cell receptor beta chains below, sequenced in a study of tumor and adjacent non-tumor tissue in lung cancer. Three rounds of nested PCR, following a modified ARM-PCR protocol, produced the TCRbeta library. TCRdb itself ran the multiplex PCR reads through MiXCR, one entry per CDR3 protein. The sample holds roughly 76,000 distinct CDR3 sequences, 55% to 70% seen once. This sample's RNA came from whole unsorted tissue. What was sequenced was lung tumor tissue. The receptors here all came from a woman in her 70s with non-small cell lung cancer.

Comments on this clonotype: Compared with germline, one end of the junction differs, possibly owing to a read error. The chain links TRBV5-4 to TRBJ2-3; D remains ambiguous. Germline assignment: CDR1 SGHNT and CDR2 YYREEE (reference sequence). The CDR3 covers 14 residues. For the CDR3, the DNA is TGTGCCAGCAGCTTATATGAGAGCATAGATACCCAGTATTTT. This gives the protein CASSLYESIDTQYF.

This clonotype was recorded many times. This sequence joins TRBV5-1 and TRBJ1-1; a possible D gene is TRBD1 (5 bases). Germline-derived CDR1 and CDR2 are SGHRS and YFSETQ. Trimming pared 4 bases from V and 6 bases from J, leaving 16 bases between. CDR3 size: 14 residues. CDR3 residues: CASSDITGPPEAFF. DNA of the CDR3: TGCGCCAGCAGCGATATAACAGGACCGCCTGAAGCTTTCTTT. Variable domain in full (rest from reference TRBV5-1 and TRBJ1-1): KAGVTQTPRYLIKTRGQQVTLSCSPISGHRSVSWYQQTPGQGLQFLFEYFSETQRNKGNFPGRFSGRQFSNSRSEMNVSTLELGDSALYLCASSDITGPPEAFFGQGTRLTVV.

With respect to this clonotype: One junction end disagrees with the germline gene, perhaps due to a read error. The CDR3 spells CASSPRSRDVTYVQYF. CDR3 coding DNA: TGTGCCAGCAGCCCGAGGAGTAGGGACGTCACCTACGTGCAGTACTTC. This chain uses TRBV4-2 with TRBJ2-7; D may be TRBD1 or TRBD2 (5 bases each). The CDR3 runs to 16 residues. Germline V gives CDR1 LGHNA, CDR2 YNFKEQ.

The J gene is TRBJ2-5, the V gene TRBV5-5; D call uncertain. Germline CDR1 and CDR2: SGHKS and YYEKEE (reference sequence). The CDR3 is 13 amino acids. The V gene lost 6 bases and the J gene lost 3 bases, with 12 bases spanning the gap. The CDR3 nucleotides are TGTGCCAGCAACCTCGGAGTAGAAGAGACCCAGTACTTC. Amino acid sequence: CASNLGVEETQYF. Filled out from reference TRBV5-5 and TRBJ2-5, the complete variable domain reads DAGVTQSPTHLIKTRGQQVTLRCSPISGHKSVSWYQQVLGQGPQFIFQYYEKEERGRGNFPDRFSARQFPNYSSELNVNALLLGDSALYLCASNLGVEETQYFGPGTRLLVL.

Worth noting for this clonotype: Because it lacks the conserved phenylalanine or tryptophan at the end, this CDR3 is likely a read error. The rearrangement links TRBV10-3 to TRBJ2-6; no firm D call. Per germline, CDR1 ENHRY and CDR2 SYGVKD. The CDR3 has 15 amino acids. CDR3 in amino acids: CAVSPGLSGANVLTL. DNA for the CDR3: TGTGCCGTCAGCCCCGGGCTCTCTGGGGCCAACGTCCTGACTCTC.

The gene calls are TRBV28 and TRBJ2-1, with 7 bases lining up with TRBD1. The CDR3 is 15 amino acids. Germline CDR1 reads MDHEN; CDR2 reads SYDVKM. The trim removed 6 bases at V and 4 bases at J, leaving 9 bases unmatched. CDR3 in amino acids: CASSKAGTAYNEQFF. The CDR3 nucleotides are TGTGCCAGCAGCAAAGCCGGGACAGCATACAATGAGCAGTTCTTC.

About this clonotype itself: Mismatch with germline at one junction end may stem from a read error. The V and J genes are TRBV4-1 and TRBJ1-2, with D possibly being TRBD1 (5 bases). The CDR3 has 11 amino acids. Germline CDR1 and CDR2: MGHRA and YSYEKL. The CDR3 bases are TGTGCCAGAAGCCAAGAGGGACGGGGCACATTC. Residues: CARSQEGRGTF.

Turning to this clonotype: A junction boundary mismatches the germline segment, possibly from a read error. J is TRBJ2-1 and V is TRBV4-1, with 9 nucleotides matching TRBD1. Germline CDR1 and CDR2: MGHRA and YSYEKL. The CDR3 length is 15 residues. The CDR3 nucleotides read TGCGCCAGCAGCCAGGGATTGACAGGGGGAAATGGGCAGTTCTTC. Its translation: CASSQGLTGGNGQFF.

Comments on this clonotype: The CDR3 ends on some other residue instead of the conserved phenylalanine or tryptophan, so this is likely a read error. The chain couples TRBV11-3 to TRBJ2-7; a possible D gene is TRBD1 (5 bases). The DNA end lines up better with TRBJ2-5; the J call may be wrong. The CDR3 is made up of 15 amino acids. Germline assignment: CDR1 SGHNT and CDR2 YENEEA. CDR3: CASSLILGRQETQYL. In DNA, the CDR3 is TGTGCCAGCAGCTTAATATTGGGGCGTCAAGAGACCCAGTACCTC.

The chain uses TRBV2 and TRBJ1-5, with D hard to call. Germline CDR1 and CDR2: SNHLY and FYNNEI. V was shortened by 3 bases and J by 0 bases, with 6 bases between the two germline ends. The CDR3 length is 14 residues. The CDR3 bases are TGTGCCAGCAGTGACCTGAATAGCAATCAGCCCCAGCATTTT. Amino acid sequence: CASSDLNSNQPQHF.

In regard to this clonotype: One end of the junction is discordant with germline, which a read error may explain. The gene calls are TRBV7-9 and TRBJ2-5, with 7 bases lining up with TRBD2. Germline lookup yields CDR1 SEHNR and CDR2 FQNEAQ (reference sequence). This CDR3 has 14 residues. The DNA of the CDR3 is TGTGCCAGCTGCTGGACTAGTGGGAGAGAGACCCAGTATTTC. It codes for CASCWTSGRETQYF.

As to this clonotype: This is likely a read error, given that the CDR3 carries no conserved phenylalanine or tryptophan at its end. This chain connects TRBV6-5 to TRBJ2-6, with D unclear. The V gene's germline CDR1 is MNHEY and CDR2 SVGAGI. V dropped 2 bases and J dropped 0 bases, with 17 bases sitting between them. The CDR3 has 19 amino acids. The CDR3 nucleotides read TGTGCCAGCAGTTACGGGGTATGGCAGGCCCCCTCTGGGGCCAACGTCCTGACTCTC. It translates to CASSYGVWQAPSGANVLTL.

The chain is built from TRBV20-1 and TRBJ2-1, with D uncertain. Trimming removed 0 bases at V and 10 bases at J, with 16 bases between. This CDR3 contains 14 residues. Germline V gene data show CDR1 as DFQATT and CDR2 as SNEGSKA (reference sequence). This CDR3 reads CSARDRHTLNEQFF. The CDR3 DNA follows: TGCAGTGCTAGAGATCGTCACACCCTAAACGAGCAGTTCTTC.

This clonotype was seen just once. Because the CDR3 is missing its conserved closing phenylalanine or tryptophan, this is likely a read error. The DNA is omitted, as the CDR3 cannot be located on it reliably, and the CDR3 follows TCRdb's listing. V usage is TRBV11-2 and J usage is TRBJ2-5; the D call in the table, TRBD2, was not verified against the DNA. The CDR3 is 15 residues long, ends included. Looked up from germline, CDR1 is SGHAT and CDR2 is FQNNGV. The CDR3: CASSPGGTVQETQYL.

Concerning this clonotype: No conserved phenylalanine or tryptophan is present at the end of the CDR3, so a read error is the likely explanation. J is TRBJ1-4 and V is TRBV29-1; 10 bases are a match to TRBD1. CDR1 and CDR2 (germline): SQVTM, ANQGSEA. J gave up 11 bases and V 6 bases, and 12 bases lay outside the gene matches. The CDR3 consists of 14 residues. CDR3 protein: CSVGQGGTNGKLFY. The CDR3 nucleotides are TGCAGCGTCGGACAGGGGGGGACTAATGGGAAACTGTTTTAT.

The chain joins TRBV7-9 to TRBJ2-4; no firm D call. CDR1 is SEHNR and CDR2 is FQNEAQ in the germline V gene (reference sequence). The CDR3 totals 17 residues. Trimming pared 0 bases from V and 0 bases from J, leaving 12 bases between. The CDR3 bases are TGTGCCAGCAGCTTAGCAATAAGTCCCTTAGCCAAAAACATTCAGTACTTC. It encodes CASSLAISPLAKNIQYF. The full variable domain, with the rest looked up from reference TRBV7-9 and TRBJ2-4, is DTGVSQNPRHKITKRGQNVTFRCDPISEHNRLYWYRQTLGQGPEFLTYFQNEAQLEKSRLLSDRFSAERPKGSFSTLEIQRTEQGDSAMYLCASSLAISPLAKNIQYFGAGTRLSVL.